Sequencing of this TCR beta chain was carried out in a study of T cell clonality in common variable immunodeficiency. This clone was found a few times. What it binds is not known. The CDR3 is cut off 3 residues early in the read; its end comes from the germline J gene. Diagnosis required reduced IgG, IgA and/or IgM with specific antibody deficiency. Using immunoSEQ multiplex PCR, the repertoire was profiled, and TCRdb retains in-frame clones only, with some absent. In total the sample includes about 19,000 clones, none of them seen once. Study-wide results and caveats: TCRbeta clonality was increased in CVID versus healthy controls. Common variable immunodeficiency TCR beta sequences reportedly had fewer deletions and N-nucleotide insertions.

This CDR3 region has 15 residues. V was cut by 1 base and J by 4 bases, with 14 bases left in between. Germline V CDR1 and CDR2: SGHTA, FQGNSA. Source material: peripheral blood mononuclear cells. This receptor was taken from a human donor with common variable immunodeficiency. The chain is built from TRBV7-2 and TRBJ2-7; maybe TRBD1 (5 bases). Incomplete CDR3 DNA: TGTGCCAGCAGCTTAGGAAGACAAGGGGCGTACGAG. This codes for CASSLGRQGAYE. The CDR3, in full, reads CASSLGRQGAYEQYF.